The present T cell receptor (beta chain) was sequenced within a study of Graves' ophthalmopathy and Graves' hyperthyroidism. About the research overall: Hyperthyroidism was classified as stable if no ophthalmopathy occurred within 18 months of follow-up.

Amplification targeted the TCR beta CDR3 regions, with RNA transcripts as the source material. HTBI primers served in a first-round RT-PCR, which a second-round multiplex PCR followed. One entry per CDR3 protein results from TCRdb running MiXCR on the multiplex PCR reads. The sample yields over a million distinct CDR3 sequences, 36% seen once. J gave up 4 bases and V 4 bases, and 6 bases lay outside the gene matches. The length of the CDR3 is 15 residues. Germline-derived CDR1 and CDR2 are KGHDR and SFDVKD. This clonotype was recorded many times. Aged 18 to 65, hyperthyroidism patients had new diagnoses of under 2 months' duration. Clinical symptoms and serum thyroxine were used for diagnosis; TRAb, thyroid ultrasound and orbital computed tomography were also relied on.

The chain employs TRBV24-1 and TRBJ2-7; 10 bases are shared with TRBD1. This receptor was obtained from an adult man with Graves' hyperthyroidism. Sequenced material: peripheral blood or thyroid tissue (not recorded which). CDR3 sequence reads: CATSEARQGAYEQYF. In nucleotides, the CDR3 is TGTGCCACCAGTGAAGCGAGACAGGGGGCATACGAGCAGTACTTC.